The rows below give T cell receptor beta chains drawn from one sample of a study of identical twins. TCRdb re-analysed the 5' RACE reads in MiXCR, keeping a single row per CDR3 protein. The sample holds hundreds of thousands of distinct CDR3 sequences, over 8.5% seen once. These data also formed part of another study, on yellow fever vaccine responses in identical twins.

The sample taken for sequencing was PBMCs. These receptors came from a woman between 18 and 30 years old in good health. CDR3s include the opening cysteine and the closing phenylalanine or tryptophan. The D gene is left open where the match is weak. Not all rows give a size; the values are once, few, many and, for expanded clones, a class.

size: NA; J: TRBJ1-2; V: TRBV15; D: NA; CDR3: CATSRDQGMGGYTF; DNA: TGTGCCACCAGCAGAGATCAGGGAATGGGCGGCTACACCTTC
size: few; J: TRBJ1-1; V: TRBV19; D: TRBD1; CDR3: CASSSRTGGPTEAFF; DNA: TGTGCCAGTAGTTCCCGGACAGGGGGGCCCACTGAAGCTTTCTTT
size: NA; J: TRBJ1-4; V: TRBV11-2; D: TRBD1; CDR3: CASSLDRGINEKLFF; DNA: TGTGCCAGCAGCTTGGACAGGGGGATAAATGAAAAACTGTTTTTT
size: NA; J: TRBJ2-5; V: TRBV4-1; D: TRBD2; CDR3: CASSQIASLAEQETQYF; DNA: TGCGCCAGCAGCCAAATCGCATCACTAGCGGAACAAGAGACCCAGTACTTC
size: NA; J: TRBJ2-1; V: TRBV5-1; D: TRBD1; CDR3: CASSDTIGTGNKGQFF; DNA: TGCGCCAGCAGCGACACGATCGGGACAGGGAATAAAGGGCAGTTCTTC
size: NA; J: TRBJ2-2; V: TRBV5-4; D: NA; CDR3: CASSLVNYSPDTGELFF; DNA: TGTGCCAGCAGCTTGGTTAACTACTCTCCTGACACCGGGGAGCTGTTTTTT
size: many; J: TRBJ2-3; V: TRBV5-1; D: NA; CDR3: CASSPRRGSSHNPSTDTQYF; DNA: TGCGCCAGCAGCCCGCGGAGAGGCTCGTCCCACAACCCTAGCACAGATACGCAGTATTTT
size: NA; J: TRBJ2-2; V: TRBV11-2; D: NA; CDR3: CASSLDGVGVELFF; DNA: TGTGCCAGCAGCTTAGATGGGGTCGGCGTGGAGCTGTTTTTT
size: NA; J: TRBJ2-1; V: TRBV29-1; D: NA; CDR3: CSAIRNHLYNEQFF; DNA: TGCAGCGCTATCAGGAACCATCTCTACAATGAGCAGTTCTTC
size: few; J: TRBJ2-7; V: TRBV7-8; D: NA; CDR3: CASSLLGPTYEQYF; DNA: TGTGCCAGCAGCTTACTCGGACCGACCTACGAGCAGTACTTC
size: many; J: TRBJ2-1; V: TRBV12-3/TRBV12-4; D: TRBD1; CDR3: CASSLSGQSTNEQFF; DNA: TGTGCCAGCAGTTTATCGGGACAGAGTACAAATGAGCAGTTCTTC
size: few; J: TRBJ1-5; V: TRBV5-1; D: NA; CDR3: CASNGGRVRVINQPQHF; DNA: TGCGCCAGCAACGGGGGGCGGGTCAGAGTTATCAATCAGCCCCAGCATTTT
size: few; J: TRBJ2-1; V: TRBV10-3; D: TRBD1; CDR3: CAIRQGAGYNEQFF; DNA: TGTGCCATCAGGCAGGGGGCTGGGTACAATGAGCAGTTCTTC
size: few; J: TRBJ2-5; V: TRBV27; D: NA; CDR3: CVSGGVQETQYF; DNA: TGTGTCAGTGGGGGTGTCCAAGAGACCCAGTACTTC
size: NA; J: TRBJ1-1; V: TRBV5-6; D: NA; CDR3: CASSFLDSLNTEAFF; DNA: TGTGCCAGCAGCTTCCTGGACAGTCTGAACACTGAAGCTTTCTTT
size: NA; J: TRBJ2-3; V: TRBV6-5; D: NA; CDR3: CASSYSASLNTQYF; DNA: TGTGCCAGCAGTTACTCGGCTAGCTTAAATACGCAGTATTTT
size: many; J: TRBJ2-3; V: TRBV29-1; D: TRBD2; CDR3: CSVENLGLVGTDTQYF; DNA: TGCAGCGTAGAAAACCTGGGACTAGTCGGCACAGATACGCAGTATTTT
size: few; J: TRBJ2-7; V: TRBV12-3/TRBV12-4; D: TRBD2; CDR3: CASSPVTSGSLEQYF; DNA: TGTGCCAGCAGTCCCGTGACTAGCGGGAGTCTCGAGCAGTACTTC
size: NA; J: TRBJ1-1; V: TRBV7-9; D: NA; CDR3: CASSLSAQVEAFF; DNA: TGTGCCAGCAGCCTGAGCGCCCAAGTAGAAGCTTTCTTT
size: NA; J: TRBJ2-7; V: TRBV3-1; D: NA; CDR3: CASSQEAPVTYEQYF; DNA: TGTGCCAGCAGCCAAGAAGCGCCGGTAACCTACGAGCAGTACTTC
size: few; J: TRBJ2-2; V: TRBV27; D: NA; CDR3: CASSLRLDSWNTGELFF; DNA: TGTGCCAGCAGTTTAAGACTAGACAGCTGGAACACCGGGGAGCTGTTTTTT
size: NA; J: TRBJ1-2; V: TRBV3-1; D: NA; CDR3: CASSQVSEGPAF; DNA: TGTGCCAGCAGCCAAGTTTCCGAGGGACCAGCCTTC
size: NA; J: TRBJ2-3; V: TRBV2; D: TRBD2; CDR3: CASKLLAGVDTQYF; DNA: TGTGCCAGCAAACTACTAGCGGGGGTGGATACGCAGTATTTT
size: NA; J: TRBJ2-3; V: TRBV20-1; D: NA; CDR3: CSARNPNTDTQYF; DNA: TGCAGTGCTAGGAATCCAAACACAGATACGCAGTATTTT
size: few; J: TRBJ2-1; V: TRBV15; D: TRBD1; CDR3: CATSSRTGTDEQFF; DNA: TGTGCCACCAGCTCCCGGACAGGGACGGATGAGCAGTTCTTC
size: NA; J: TRBJ2-7; V: TRBV6-2/TRBV6-3; D: TRBD1; CDR3: CASSYPPGQSEQYF; DNA: TGTGCCAGCAGTTACCCTCCGGGACAGTCCGAGCAGTACTTC
size: NA; J: TRBJ2-1; V: TRBV12-5; D: TRBD2; CDR3: CASGLSNLAGGSVNEQFF; DNA: TGTGCTAGTGGTTTGTCCAACCTAGCGGGGGGAAGCGTAAATGAGCAGTTCTTC
size: few; J: TRBJ2-7; V: TRBV19; D: NA; CDR3: CASSALTSAYEQYF; DNA: TGTGCCAGTAGTGCTTTGACTTCCGCCTACGAGCAGTACTTC
size: few; J: TRBJ2-7; V: TRBV7-9; D: NA; CDR3: CASSLVSQSYEQYF; DNA: TGTGCCAGCAGCTTAGTGTCACAGAGCTACGAGCAGTACTTC
size: many; J: TRBJ1-1; V: TRBV5-1; D: TRBD1; CDR3: CASSPGTGSMNTEAFF; DNA: TGCGCCAGCAGCCCAGGGACAGGGAGCATGAACACTGAAGCTTTCTTT
size: NA; J: TRBJ2-1; V: TRBV5-1; D: NA; CDR3: CASSILGAYNEQFF; DNA: TGCGCCAGCAGCATTCTAGGCGCCTACAATGAGCAGTTCTTC
size: few; J: TRBJ2-7; V: TRBV20-1; D: TRBD1; CDR3: CSANHRGTYEQYF; DNA: TGCAGTGCTAACCACAGGGGGACCTACGAGCAGTACTTC
size: few; J: TRBJ1-6; V: TRBV7-9; D: TRBD1; CDR3: CASSGGDSYNSPLHF; DNA: TGTGCCAGCAGCGGGGGGGACAGCTATAATTCACCCCTCCACTTT
size: NA; J: TRBJ1-6; V: TRBV5-6; D: NA; CDR3: CASSLDGGASNSPLHF; DNA: TGTGCCAGCAGCTTGGATGGGGGCGCCAGTAATTCACCCCTCCACTTT
size: few; J: TRBJ2-7; V: TRBV5-1; D: NA; CDR3: CASSLGVVSYEQYF; DNA: TGCGCCAGCAGCTTGGGGGTAGTTTCCTACGAGCAGTACTTC
size: few; J: TRBJ2-1; V: TRBV5-1; D: NA; CDR3: CASVSGVASYNEQFF; DNA: TGCGCCAGCGTATCAGGGGTCGCCTCCTACAATGAGCAGTTCTTC
size: NA; J: TRBJ2-7; V: TRBV6-2/TRBV6-3; D: NA; CDR3: CASKRLSYEQYF; DNA: TGTGCCAGCAAACGACTCTCCTACGAGCAGTACTTC
size: few; J: TRBJ2-7; V: TRBV6-2/TRBV6-3; D: TRBD2; CDR3: CASSSLAGVAYEQYF; DNA: TGTGCCAGCAGTTCGCTAGCGGGAGTTGCCTACGAGCAGTACTTC
size: NA; J: TRBJ2-1; V: TRBV7-9; D: NA; CDR3: CASRESGSYNEQSF; DNA: TGTGCCAGCAGGGAGTCAGGGTCCTACAATGAGCAGTCCTTC
size: few; J: TRBJ1-1; V: TRBV7-9; D: NA; CDR3: CASSYKNTEAFF; DNA: TGTGCCAGCAGCTACAAGAACACTGAAGCTTTCTTT
size: NA; J: TRBJ2-7; V: TRBV3-1; D: NA; CDR3: CASSQDQTSYEQYF; DNA: TGTGCCAGCAGCCAAGATCAGACCTCCTACGAGCAGTACTTC
size: NA; J: TRBJ2-5; V: TRBV5-1; D: TRBD1; CDR3: CASSLVGRQGLGETQYF; DNA: TGCGCCAGCAGCTTGGTTGGACGACAGGGATTGGGAGAGACCCAGTACTTC
size: few; J: TRBJ1-3; V: TRBV6-6; D: NA; CDR3: CASGQISGNTIYF; DNA: TGTGCCAGCGGACAGATCTCTGGAAACACCATATATTTT
size: few; J: TRBJ2-2; V: TRBV2; D: NA; CDR3: CASGGDRNTGELFF; DNA: TGTGCCAGCGGGGGGGACAGGAACACCGGGGAGCTGTTTTTT
size: NA; J: TRBJ1-5; V: TRBV3-1; D: NA; CDR3: CAFSSFTGLVYSNQPQHF; DNA: TGTGCCTTCAGTTCCTTTACAGGGTTGGTTTATAGCAATCAGCCCCAGCATTTT
size: many; J: TRBJ2-3; V: TRBV2; D: TRBD2; CDR3: CASVRGTSVTDTQYF; DNA: TGTGCCAGCGTGAGGGGGACTAGCGTCACAGATACGCAGTATTTT
size: many; J: TRBJ2-1; V: TRBV29-1; D: NA; CDR3: CSVEGAGKSNEQFF; DNA: TGCAGCGTTGAAGGGGCCGGGAAATCAAATGAGCAGTTCTTC
size: NA; J: TRBJ1-2; V: TRBV5-6; D: NA; CDR3: CASSSGEDYGYTF; DNA: TGTGCCAGCAGCTCCGGGGAAGACTATGGCTACACCTTC
size: NA; J: TRBJ2-7; V: TRBV12-3/TRBV12-4; D: NA; CDR3: CASSPTPGMPYEQYF; DNA: TGTGCCAGCAGTCCTACCCCAGGGATGCCCTACGAGCAGTACTTC
size: many; J: TRBJ2-5; V: TRBV9; D: TRBD1; CDR3: CASSAQGALETQYF; DNA: TGTGCCAGCAGCGCTCAGGGGGCCCTCGAGACCCAGTACTTC
size: NA; J: TRBJ2-5; V: TRBV7-9; D: NA; CDR3: CASSPRGPETQYF; DNA: TGTGCCAGCAGCCCTCGCGGTCCTGAGACCCAGTACTTC
size: NA; J: TRBJ1-1; V: TRBV3-1; D: NA; CDR3: CASSQDMYSLKQNTEAFF; DNA: TGTGCCAGCAGCCAAGATATGTACAGTTTAAAACAGAACACTGAAGCTTTCTTT
size: few; J: TRBJ2-3; V: TRBV28; D: TRBD2; CDR3: CASSFLDGLAGITDTQYF; DNA: TGTGCCAGCAGTTTTCTCGACGGACTAGCGGGGATCACAGATACGCAGTATTTT
size: many; J: TRBJ2-1; V: TRBV20-1; D: TRBD2; CDR3: CSAPGDVGGLYNEQFF; DNA: TGCAGTGCCCCAGGTGATGTGGGGGGGTTATACAATGAGCAGTTCTTC
size: NA; J: TRBJ1-2; V: TRBV28; D: NA; CDR3: CASNLGITNYGYTF; DNA: TGTGCCAGCAACCTCGGAATTACTAACTATGGCTACACCTTC
size: NA; J: TRBJ2-3; V: TRBV4-1; D: NA; CDR3: CASSQGVRSTDTQYF; DNA: TGCGCCAGCAGCCAAGGGGTACGGAGCACAGATACGCAGTATTTT
size: many; J: TRBJ1-6; V: TRBV12-3/TRBV12-4; D: NA; CDR3: CASSVTENSPLHF; DNA: TGTGCCAGCAGTGTGACAGAGAATTCACCCCTCCACTTT
size: few; J: TRBJ2-3; V: TRBV5-6; D: NA; CDR3: CASSSPFRGDTQYF; DNA: TGTGCCAGCAGCTCTCCTTTTCGGGGCGATACGCAGTATTTT
size: few; J: TRBJ1-6; V: TRBV7-2; D: TRBD1; CDR3: CASSSTGQNSPLHF; DNA: TGTGCCAGCAGCTCTACGGGACAGAATTCACCCCTCCACTTT
size: few; J: TRBJ2-7; V: TRBV6-1; D: NA; CDR3: CASSPRGKPQYF; DNA: TGTGCCAGCAGCCCGAGAGGGAAGCCGCAGTACTTC